These 2 T cell receptor beta chains share one sample of origin, sequenced in a study of tumor-infiltrating lymphocytes in primary liver carcinoma (TCRdb year 2017). Without any cell sorting, total RNA and DNA were extracted together from around 18-30 mg of bulk tissue using the AllPrep DNA/RNA mini kit. TCRdb lists the instrument as Illumina HiSeq 2500. A constant-region primer and ProtoScript II reverse transcriptase were used to reverse-transcribe TCRbeta-specific cDNA from roughly 0.55 ug total RNA. Three nested multiplex PCR rounds, following a slightly modified ARM-PCR procedure, were used to build the TCRbeta libraries. Multiplex TRBV1-TRBV30 forward primers and a Cbeta reverse primer were used in the first two PCR rounds, each of which was run for approximately 9 cycles. TCRdb handled the public reads itself, with Q25 trimming in fastp and clone calling in MiXCR, and kept productive beta chains. Each CDR3 protein gets just one entry, which takes the most common genes and DNA from the rows behind it. The sample table contains about 190,000 distinct CDR3 sequences; only one count was recorded for just under 85% of them. The ten largest clonotypes hold 15% to 20% of the sample.

The sequencing input was tumor tissue from primary liver carcinoma. All receptors come from a man between 40 and 49 years old with primary liver carcinoma and hepatitis B virus infection.

J is TRBJ1-1 and V is TRBV29-1; possibly TRBD1 for D (5 bases). V was cut by 5 bases and J by 11 bases, with 27 bases left in between. Looked up from germline, CDR1 is SQVTM and CDR2 is ANQGSEA. The CDR3 is 15 residues long. DNA for the CDR3: TGCAGCGTTTCCGCAGGGTGGGCCATGAACATTGATGCTTTCTTT. Amino acids: CSVSAGWAMNIDAFF.

The sample holds many counts of this clonotype. J is TRBJ2-5 and V is TRBV5-1, with 9 nucleotides matching TRBD1. The CDR3 has 14 amino acids. Germline loops: CDR1 SGHRS, CDR2 YFSETQ. After removal of 4 bases from V and 1 base from J, the junction contained 2 bases not matched to a gene. This chain's CDR3 is CASSVQGAQETQYF. CDR3 sequence (DNA): TGCGCCAGCAGCGTACAGGGGGCCCAAGAGACCCAGTACTTC.